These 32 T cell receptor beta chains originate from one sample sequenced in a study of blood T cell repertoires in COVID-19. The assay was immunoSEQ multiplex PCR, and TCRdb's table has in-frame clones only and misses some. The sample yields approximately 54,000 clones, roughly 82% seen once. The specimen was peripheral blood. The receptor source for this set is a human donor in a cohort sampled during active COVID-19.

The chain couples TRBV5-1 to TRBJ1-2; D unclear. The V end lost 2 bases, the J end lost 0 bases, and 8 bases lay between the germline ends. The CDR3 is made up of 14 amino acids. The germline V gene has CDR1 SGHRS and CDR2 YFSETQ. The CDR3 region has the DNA TGCGCCAGCAGCTTACAGTTAGCTAACTATGGCTACACCTTC. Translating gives CASSLQLANYGYTF.

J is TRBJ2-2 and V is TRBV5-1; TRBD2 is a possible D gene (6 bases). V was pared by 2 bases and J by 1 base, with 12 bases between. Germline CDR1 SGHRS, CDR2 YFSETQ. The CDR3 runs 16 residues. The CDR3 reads CASSFGPSENTGELFF. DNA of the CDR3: TGCGCCAGCAGCTTCGGTCCTAGCGAGAACACCGGGGAGCTGTTTTTT.

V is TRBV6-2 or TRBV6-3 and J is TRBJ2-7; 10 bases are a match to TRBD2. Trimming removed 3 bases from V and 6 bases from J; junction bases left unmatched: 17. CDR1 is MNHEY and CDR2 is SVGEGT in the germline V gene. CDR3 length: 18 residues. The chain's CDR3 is CASSYTPLLLAGVAEQYF. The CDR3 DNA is TGTGCCAGCAGTTATACCCCTCTCCTCCTAGCGGGAGTCGCCGAGCAGTACTTC.

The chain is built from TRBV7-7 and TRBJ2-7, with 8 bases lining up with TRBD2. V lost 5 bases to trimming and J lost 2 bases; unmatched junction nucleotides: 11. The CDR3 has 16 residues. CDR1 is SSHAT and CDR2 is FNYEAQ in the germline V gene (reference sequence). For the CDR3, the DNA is TGTGCCAGCAGCCGAAGGTTTAGGCGGGAGGCCTACGAGCAGTACTTC. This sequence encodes CASSRRFRREAYEQYF. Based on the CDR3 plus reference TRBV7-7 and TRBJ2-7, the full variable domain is GAGVSQSPRYKVTKRGQDVTLRCDPISSHATLYWYQQALGQGPEFLTYFNYEAQPDKSGLPSDRFSAERPEGSISTLTIQRTEQRDSAMYRCASSRRFRREAYEQYFGPGTRLTVT.

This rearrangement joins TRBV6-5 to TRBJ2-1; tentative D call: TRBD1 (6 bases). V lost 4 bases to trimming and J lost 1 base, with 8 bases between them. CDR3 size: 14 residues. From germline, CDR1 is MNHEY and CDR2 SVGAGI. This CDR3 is CASSSTGSYNEQFF. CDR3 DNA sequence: TGTGCCAGCAGTTCAACAGGGTCCTACAATGAGCAGTTCTTC.

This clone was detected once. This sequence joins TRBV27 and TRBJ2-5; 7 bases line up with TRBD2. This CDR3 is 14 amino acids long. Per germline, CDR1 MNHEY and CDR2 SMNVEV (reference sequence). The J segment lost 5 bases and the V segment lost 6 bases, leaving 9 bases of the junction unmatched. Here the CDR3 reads CASSRNMGGETQYF. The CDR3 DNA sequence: TGTGCCAGCAGCCGGAATATGGGGGGGGAGACCCAGTACTTC.

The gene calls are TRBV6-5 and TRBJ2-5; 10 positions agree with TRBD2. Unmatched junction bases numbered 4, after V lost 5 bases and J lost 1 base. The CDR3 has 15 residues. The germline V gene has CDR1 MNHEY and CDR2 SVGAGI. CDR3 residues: CASSRRLAGQETQYF. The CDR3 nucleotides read TGTGCCAGCAGTCGTAGACTAGCGGGCCAAGAGACCCAGTACTTC.

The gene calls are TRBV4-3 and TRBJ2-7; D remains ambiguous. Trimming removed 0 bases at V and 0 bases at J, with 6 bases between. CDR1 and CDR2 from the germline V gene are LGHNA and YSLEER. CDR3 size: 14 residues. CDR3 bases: TGCGCCAGCAGCCAAGACAGATACTCCTACGAGCAGTACTTC. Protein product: CASSQDRYSYEQYF.

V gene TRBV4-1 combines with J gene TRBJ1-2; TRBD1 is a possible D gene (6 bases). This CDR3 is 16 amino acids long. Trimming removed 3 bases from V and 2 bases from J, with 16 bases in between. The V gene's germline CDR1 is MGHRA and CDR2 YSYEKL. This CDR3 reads CASSQLPGQRNYGYTF. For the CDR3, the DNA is TGCGCCAGCAGCCAGCTACCAGGACAGCGGAACTATGGCTACACCTTC.

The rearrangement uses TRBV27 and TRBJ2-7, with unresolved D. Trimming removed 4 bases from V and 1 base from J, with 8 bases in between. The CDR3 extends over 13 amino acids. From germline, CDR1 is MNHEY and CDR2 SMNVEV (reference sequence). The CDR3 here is CASSYQNSYEQYF. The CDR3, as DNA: TGTGCCAGCAGTTATCAGAATTCCTACGAGCAGTACTTC.

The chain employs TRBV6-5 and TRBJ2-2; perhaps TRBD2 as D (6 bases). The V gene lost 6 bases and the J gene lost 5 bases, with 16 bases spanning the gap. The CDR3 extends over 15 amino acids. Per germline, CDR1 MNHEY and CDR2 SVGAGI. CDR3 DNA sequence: TGTGCCAGCAGCTGGAACCTTGGGGGGACCGGGGAGCTGTTTTTT. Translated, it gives CASSWNLGGTGELFF.

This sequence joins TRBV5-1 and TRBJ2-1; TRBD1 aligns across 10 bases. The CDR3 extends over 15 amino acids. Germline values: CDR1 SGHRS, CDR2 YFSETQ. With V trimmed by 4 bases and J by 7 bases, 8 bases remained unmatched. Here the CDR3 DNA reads TGCGCCAGCAGCGGAGACAGGGGGCAAGGGAATGAGCAGTTCTTC. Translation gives CASSGDRGQGNEQFF.

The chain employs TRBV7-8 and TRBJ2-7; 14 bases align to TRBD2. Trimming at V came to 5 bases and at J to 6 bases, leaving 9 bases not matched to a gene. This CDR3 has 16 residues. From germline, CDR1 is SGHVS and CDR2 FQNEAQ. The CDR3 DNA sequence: TGTGCCAGCAGCCCCTTGGGGGGGACTAGCGGGAGCGAGCAGTACTTC. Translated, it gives CASSPLGGTSGSEQYF.

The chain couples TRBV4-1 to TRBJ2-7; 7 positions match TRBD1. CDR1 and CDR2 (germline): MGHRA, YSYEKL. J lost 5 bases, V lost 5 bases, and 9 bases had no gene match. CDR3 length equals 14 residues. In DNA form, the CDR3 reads TGCGCCAGCAGCAAACAGGGGTCTCTCGACGAGCAGTACTTC. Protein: CASSKQGSLDEQYF.

CDR3 coding DNA: TGTGCCAGCAGCCAAGATATGACAGGGGGAGGAAACACCGGGGAGCTGTTTTTT. Its protein is CASSQDMTGGGNTGELFF. The rearrangement joins TRBV4-2 to TRBJ2-2; the match to TRBD1 covers 9 bases. Germline V CDR1 and CDR2: LGHNA, YNFKEQ. V lost 0 bases and J lost 2; bases outside the gene matches: 7. This CDR3 contains 18 residues.

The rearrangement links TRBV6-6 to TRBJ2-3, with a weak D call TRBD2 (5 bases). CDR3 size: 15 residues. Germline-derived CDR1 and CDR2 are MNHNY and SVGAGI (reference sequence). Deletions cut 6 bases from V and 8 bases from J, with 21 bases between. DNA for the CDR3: TGTGCCAGCAGCCAACAACTAGGGCCCGCGGGTACGCAGTATTTT. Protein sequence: CASSQQLGPAGTQYF.

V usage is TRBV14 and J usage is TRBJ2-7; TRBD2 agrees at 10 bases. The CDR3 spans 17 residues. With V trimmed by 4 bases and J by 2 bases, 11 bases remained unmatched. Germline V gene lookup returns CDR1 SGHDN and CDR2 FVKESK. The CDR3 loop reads CASSPTTRLAGPYEQYF. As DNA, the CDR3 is TGTGCCAGCAGCCCTACGACCCGACTAGCGGGTCCCTACGAGCAGTACTTC. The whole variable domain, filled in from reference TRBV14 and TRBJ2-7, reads EAGVTQFPSHSVIEKGQTVTLRCDPISGHDNLYWYRRVMGKEIKFLLHFVKESKQDESGMPNNRFLAERTGGTYSTLKVQPAELEDSGVYFCASSPTTRLAGPYEQYFGPGTRLTVT.

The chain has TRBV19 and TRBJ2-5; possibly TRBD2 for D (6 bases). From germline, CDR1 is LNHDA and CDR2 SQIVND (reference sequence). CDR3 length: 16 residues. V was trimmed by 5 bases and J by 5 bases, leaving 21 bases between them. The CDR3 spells CASSPVAGYPGETQYF. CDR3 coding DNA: TGTGCCAGTAGTCCGGTGGCGGGATACCCTGGGGAGACCCAGTACTTC. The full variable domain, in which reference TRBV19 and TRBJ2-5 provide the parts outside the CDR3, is DGGITQSPKYLFRKEGQNVTLSCEQNLNHDAMYWYRQDPGQGLRLIYYSQIVNDFQKGDIAEGYSVSREKKESFPLTVTSAQKNPTAFYLCASSPVAGYPGETQYFGPGTRLLVL.

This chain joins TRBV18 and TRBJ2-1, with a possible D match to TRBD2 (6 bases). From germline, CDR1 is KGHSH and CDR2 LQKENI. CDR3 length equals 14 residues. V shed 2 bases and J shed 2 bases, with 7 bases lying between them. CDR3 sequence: CASSPSGAYNEQFF. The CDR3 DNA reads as TGTGCCAGCTCACCATCGGGAGCCTACAATGAGCAGTTCTTC.

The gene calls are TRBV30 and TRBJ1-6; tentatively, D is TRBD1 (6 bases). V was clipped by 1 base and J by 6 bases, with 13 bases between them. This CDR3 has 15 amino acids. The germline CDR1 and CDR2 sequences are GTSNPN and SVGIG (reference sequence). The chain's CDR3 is CAWSGEGGFNSPLHF. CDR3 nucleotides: TGTGCCTGGAGTGGGGAGGGGGGCTTTAATTCACCCCTCCACTTT.

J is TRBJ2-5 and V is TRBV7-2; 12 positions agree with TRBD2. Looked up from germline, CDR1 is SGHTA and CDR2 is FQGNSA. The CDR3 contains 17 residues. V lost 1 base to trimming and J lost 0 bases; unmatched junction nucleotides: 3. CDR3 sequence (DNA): TGTGCCAGCAGCTTAGGGACTAGCGGGAAGTACCAAGAGACCCAGTACTTC. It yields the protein CASSLGTSGKYQETQYF.

CDR3 in amino acids: CASSRGQGHQPQHF. For the CDR3, the DNA is TGTGCCAGCAGCAGGGGACAGGGGCATCAGCCCCAGCATTTT. The chain has TRBV6-5 and TRBJ1-5; 10 bases are a match to TRBD1. CDR3 length equals 14 residues. V trimming: 6 bases; J trimming: 5 bases; junction bases outside the gene matches: 4. Germline CDR1 is MNHEY and CDR2 is SVGAGI.

As DNA, the CDR3 is TGTGCCAGTAGCATGCAGATCAGCTCCTACGAGCAGTACTTC. This encodes CASSMQISSYEQYF. J is TRBJ2-7 and V is TRBV19; D call uncertain. Between the trimmed V and J ends, which lost 6 bases and 0 bases, there was a span of 12 bases. This CDR3 contains 14 residues. Germline-derived CDR1 and CDR2 are LNHDA and SQIVND (reference sequence).

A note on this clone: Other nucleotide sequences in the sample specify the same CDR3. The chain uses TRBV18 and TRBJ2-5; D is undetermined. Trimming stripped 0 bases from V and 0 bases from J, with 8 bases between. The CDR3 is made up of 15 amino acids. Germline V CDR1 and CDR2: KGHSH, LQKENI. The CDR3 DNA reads TGTGCCAGCTCACCACCAACAGCTAACCAAGAGACCCAGTACTTC. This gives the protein CASSPPTANQETQYF.

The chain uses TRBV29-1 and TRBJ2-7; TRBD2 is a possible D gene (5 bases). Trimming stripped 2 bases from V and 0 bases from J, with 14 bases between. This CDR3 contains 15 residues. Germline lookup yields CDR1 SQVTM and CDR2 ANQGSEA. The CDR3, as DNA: TGCAGCGTTGAATCTCAGCGGTGGAGCTCCTACGAGCAGTACTTC. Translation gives CSVESQRWSSYEQYF.

CDR3 nucleotides: TGTGCCTGGACCCGGGACTCGAACACTGAAGCTTTCTTT. Residues: CAWTRDSNTEAFF. The rearrangement joins TRBV30 to TRBJ1-1; perhaps TRBD1 as D (5 bases). The germline V and J ends were trimmed by 4 bases and 1 base, with 10 bases remaining between them. The CDR3 length is 13 residues. The germline V gene has CDR1 GTSNPN and CDR2 SVGIG (reference sequence).

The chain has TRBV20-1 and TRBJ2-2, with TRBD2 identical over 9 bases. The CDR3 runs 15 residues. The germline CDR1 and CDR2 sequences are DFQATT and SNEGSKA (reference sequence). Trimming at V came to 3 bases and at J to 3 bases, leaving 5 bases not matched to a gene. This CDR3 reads CSASWAGGDTGELFF. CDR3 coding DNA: TGCAGTGCTAGTTGGGCGGGAGGGGACACCGGGGAGCTGTTTTTT.

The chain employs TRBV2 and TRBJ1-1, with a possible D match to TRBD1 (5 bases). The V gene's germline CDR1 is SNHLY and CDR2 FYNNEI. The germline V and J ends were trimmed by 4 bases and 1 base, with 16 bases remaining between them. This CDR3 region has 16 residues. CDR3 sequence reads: CASSGAPWRGNTEAFF. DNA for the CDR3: TGTGCCAGCAGTGGAGCCCCCTGGAGGGGGAACACTGAAGCTTTCTTT.

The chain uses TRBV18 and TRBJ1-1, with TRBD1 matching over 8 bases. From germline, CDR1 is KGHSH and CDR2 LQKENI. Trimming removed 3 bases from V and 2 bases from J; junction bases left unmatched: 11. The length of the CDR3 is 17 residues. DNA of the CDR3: TGTGCCAGCTCACCGCCACTTCGGACAGGGCTAAACACTGAAGCTTTCTTT. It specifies CASSPPLRTGLNTEAFF.

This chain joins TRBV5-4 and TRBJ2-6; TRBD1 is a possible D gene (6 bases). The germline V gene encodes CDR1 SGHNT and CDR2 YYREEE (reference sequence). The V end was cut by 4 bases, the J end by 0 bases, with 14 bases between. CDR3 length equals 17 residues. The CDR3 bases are TGTGCCAGCAGCCCCGGACAGTCGAACTCTGGGGCCAACGTCCTGACTTTC. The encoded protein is CASSPGQSNSGANVLTF. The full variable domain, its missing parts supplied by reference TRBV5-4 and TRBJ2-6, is ETGVTQSPTHLIKTRGQQVTLRCSSQSGHNTVSWYQQALGQGPQFIFQYYREEENGRGNFPPRFSGLQFPNYSSELNVNALELDDSALYLCASSPGQSNSGANVLTFGAGSRLTVL.

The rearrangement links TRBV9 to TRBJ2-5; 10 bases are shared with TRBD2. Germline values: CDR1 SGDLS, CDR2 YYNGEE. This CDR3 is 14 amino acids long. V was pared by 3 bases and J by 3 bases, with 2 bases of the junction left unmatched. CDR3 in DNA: TGTGCCAGCAGCGCAGGACTAGCGGAAGAGACCCAGTACTTC. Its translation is CASSAGLAEETQYF.

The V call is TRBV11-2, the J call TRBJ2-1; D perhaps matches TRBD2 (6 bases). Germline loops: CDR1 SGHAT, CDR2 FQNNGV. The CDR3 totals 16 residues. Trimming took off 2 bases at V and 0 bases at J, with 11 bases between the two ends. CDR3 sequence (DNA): TGTGCCAGCAGCTTAACTAGCTCGAGCTCCTACAATGAGCAGTTCTTC. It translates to CASSLTSSSSYNEQFF. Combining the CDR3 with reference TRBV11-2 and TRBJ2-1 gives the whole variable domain EAGVAQSPRYKIIEKRQSVAFWCNPISGHATLYWYQQILGQGPKLLIQFQNNGVVDDSQLPKDRFSAERLKGVDSTLKIQPAKLEDSAVYLCASSLTSSSSYNEQFFGPGTRLTVL.